This TCR beta chain was sequenced during a study of a mutant IDH1 vaccine in newly diagnosed glioma. Turning to the study itself: Treated patients, averaging 40.4 years, were about 60% male and about 40% female. It was at week 35 that visit V12 occurred, and at week 47 that visit V13 did.

Time point of the sample: week 35, safety follow-up. Every single dose of the vaccine, 300 ug of mutant IDH1 20-mer peptide, came with topical imiquimod. Only in-frame clones appear in the TCRdb table, and some are missing; sequencing was by immunoSEQ multiplex PCR. The sample yields 25,000 to 40,000 clones, roughly 80% seen once. Only a few counts were recorded for this clone. Its antigen is as yet unknown. The material was PBMCs, obtained from a glioma patient whose treatment included an IDH1 peptide vaccine. This receptor was obtained from a woman aged 40 to 50 with glioma.

CDR3 loop: CASSQASRGTEAFF. In DNA, the CDR3 is TGTGCCAGCAGCCAGGCCTCCCGGGGAACTGAAGCTTTCTTT. The rearrangement links TRBV7-9 to TRBJ1-1; D remains ambiguous. The V gene's germline CDR1 is SEHNR and CDR2 FQNEAQ (reference sequence). The CDR3 spans 14 residues. V was clipped by 5 bases and J by 5 bases, with 15 bases between them. The full variable domain, rest sourced from reference TRBV7-9 and TRBJ1-1, is DTGVSQNPRHKITKRGQNVTFRCDPISEHNRLYWYRQTLGQGPEFLTYFQNEAQLEKSRLLSDRFSAERPKGSFSTLEIQRTEQGDSAMYLCASSQASRGTEAFFGQGTRLTVV.